A selection of T cell receptor beta chains follows, all from one sample in a study of response to subunit inactivated influenza vaccine. TCRdb called the RT-PCR reads again in MiXCR, with one record for every CDR3 protein. The data contain about 650,000 distinct CDR3 sequences, less than 15% of them singletons. This specimen consisted of PBMCs from blood, obtained approximately 15 days before vaccination. These receptors were taken from a man over 45 who received an inactivated influenza vaccine. Each CDR3 is given with its conserved first and last residue. The order of the fields is J gene, D gene, clone size, V gene, CDR3 protein, CDR3 DNA. A D gene is named only where the DNA matches it firmly. Size values are once, few and many counts, or a class for expanded clones, and some rows have none.

TRBJ2-1	TRBD2	many	TRBV28	CASGGGARNEQFF	TGTGCCAGCGGCGGGGGGGCCAGGAATGAGCAGTTCTTC
TRBJ2-1	NA	many	TRBV6-5	CASSYDRDEPGSYNEQFF	TGTGCCAGCAGTTACGACAGAGACGAGCCGGGGTCCTACAATGAGCAGTTCTTC
TRBJ2-1	TRBD2	NA	TRBV6-2/TRBV6-3	CASSYYVTSGSRTPSSYNEQFF	TGTGCCAGCAGTTACTACGTGACTAGCGGGAGTCGCACCCCTAGCTCCTACAATGAGCAGTTCTTC
TRBJ2-1	TRBD2	few	TRBV6-1	CASKSSGGSYNEQFF	TGTGCCAGCAAGTCCAGCGGGGGCTCCTACAATGAGCAGTTCTTC
TRBJ1-2	NA	few	TRBV6-1	CASSVFRTPNYGYTF	TGTGCCAGCAGTGTCTTCCGGACCCCTAACTATGGCTACACCTTC
TRBJ2-5	NA	NA	TRBV6-5	CASSYSPVGRGSRETQYF	TGTGCCAGCAGTTACTCGCCCGTTGGCAGGGGATCTCGGGAGACCCAGTACTTC
TRBJ2-5	NA	few	TRBV6-2/TRBV6-3	CASSYEAGTTEETQYF	TGTGCCAGCAGTTACGAGGCCGGGACAACAGAAGAGACCCAGTACTTC
TRBJ2-1	NA	few	TRBV15	CATSRSRGFNEQFF	TGTGCCACCTCCCGGTCGCGGGGTTTTAATGAGCAGTTCTTC
TRBJ1-4	NA	few	TRBV7-9	CASSVSLRGREKLFF	TGTGCCAGCAGCGTCAGCCTCCGGGGTCGTGAAAAACTGTTTTTT
TRBJ2-1	TRBD2	NA	TRBV7-9	CASSNGLAYYNEQFF	TGTGCCAGCAGCAACGGACTAGCGTACTACAATGAGCAGTTCTTC
TRBJ1-5	NA	NA	TRBV10-3	CAISDLERDQPQHF	TGTGCCATCAGTGATCTAGAGAGGGATCAGCCCCAGCATTTT
TRBJ2-2	NA	many	TRBV6-1	CASSEVDRGVFGELFF	TGTGCCAGCAGTGAAGTGGACAGAGGTGTGTTCGGGGAGCTGTTTTTT
TRBJ1-6	NA	NA	TRBV5-1	CASSPGQSSYNSPLHF	TGCGCCAGCAGCCCCGGACAGAGCTCCTATAATTCACCCCTCCACTTT
TRBJ2-6	NA	NA	TRBV5-5	CASSLHRGLAGANVLTF	TGTGCCAGCAGCCTACACAGGGGACTGGCTGGGGCCAACGTCCTGACTTTC
TRBJ2-7	NA	few	TRBV6-2/TRBV6-3	CASSLFQTYEQYF	TGTGCCAGCAGTTTGTTTCAGACCTACGAGCAGTACTTC
TRBJ1-2	NA	many	TRBV12-3/TRBV12-4	CASSLYGYTF	TGTGCCAGCAGTTTATATGGCTACACCTTC
TRBJ1-6	TRBD1	NA	TRBV3-1	CASSHDNRGNSPLHF	TGTGCCAGCAGCCATGATAACAGGGGAAACTCACCCCTCCACTTT
TRBJ2-6	NA	many	TRBV18	CASSPIPGANVLTF	TGTGCCAGCTCACCAATCCCTGGGGCCAACGTCCTGACTTTC
TRBJ2-7	TRBD2	NA	TRBV4-1	CASSQVDGGGNEQYF	TGCGCCAGCAGCCAAGTTGACGGGGGGGGCAACGAGCAGTACTTC
TRBJ2-7	NA	few	TRBV7-9	CASRFGHGVTYEQYF	TGTGCCAGCAGATTTGGACACGGGGTCACCTACGAGCAGTACTTC
TRBJ2-7	NA	NA	TRBV5-1	CASSHPGRPYEQYF	TGCGCCAGCAGCCACCCGGGACGGCCCTACGAGCAGTACTTC
TRBJ2-4	TRBD1	NA	TRBV20-1	CSANGGTGGIGNIQYF	TGCAGTGCTAATGGGGGGACAGGGGGCATTGGAAACATTCAGTACTTC
TRBJ2-7	NA	NA	TRBV7-2	CASSVSGYSYEQYF	TGTGCCAGCAGCGTCAGCGGGTACTCCTACGAGCAGTACTTC
TRBJ2-5	NA	NA	TRBV4-3	CASSQNPANQETQYF	TGCGCCAGCAGCCAGAACCCGGCAAACCAAGAGACCCAGTACTTC
TRBJ2-1	TRBD2	NA	TRBV28	CASIGGIYNEQFF	TGTGCCAGCATCGGGGGGATCTACAATGAGCAGTTCTTC
TRBJ2-7	TRBD2	NA	TRBV5-1	CASSLAPPGGGSYEQYF	TGCGCCAGCAGCTTGGCCCCCCCCGGGGGAGGGTCCTACGAGCAGTACTTC
TRBJ1-6	NA	NA	TRBV6-2/TRBV6-3	CASSFGRSSYNSPLHF	TGTGCCAGCAGTTTTGGCAGGAGCTCCTATAATTCACCCCTCCACTTT
TRBJ2-1	TRBD2	many	TRBV11-2	CASSLVVLAGGLNEQFF	TGTGCCAGCAGCTTAGTGGTACTAGCGGGAGGATTAAATGAGCAGTTCTTC